This T cell receptor (beta chain) came from a study of T cell responses to AZD1222 COVID-19 vaccine. For the study at large: Some second doses came at about 4 weeks and others at about 12 weeks; these were pooled. Study-wide results and caveats: The CD4 TCRs associated with vaccination extended across spike and predominated at 160-218 and 743-854. Variant regions that are unmutated are reportedly the target of nearly half of spike-specific TCRs. The donors showed a predominance of white British ancestry and of females, with possible underestimation of clonal diversity.

As to this clone: Its antigen is unidentified.

The V end was cut by 3 bases, the J end by 7 bases, with 9 bases between. Germline CDR1 reads LNHNV; CDR2 reads YYDKDF (reference sequence). The CDR3 consists of 12 residues. The method was immunoSEQ multiplex PCR; TCRdb's version includes in-frame clones alone and lacks a portion of them. Of 150,000 to 180,000 clones in the sample, about 92% are singletons; the top ten hold approximately 19%. Sample: peripheral blood, taken on day 0 of AZD1222 vaccination. The clonotype originates from an adult in good health. V gene TRBV15 combines with J gene TRBJ1-1; D is undetermined. The DNA for the CDR3 is TGTGCCACCAGCAGCAGACACCTTGAAGCTTTCTTT. Amino acids: CATSSRHLEAFF.